This passage covers 4 T cell receptor beta chains from one sample sequenced in a study of shared clonotypes between healthy human individuals. Only in-frame clones appear in the TCRdb table, and some are missing; sequencing was by immunoSEQ multiplex PCR. The table lists over a million clones, 75% to 85% of them singletons. Source material: memory CD4+ T cells from PBMCs. As to subset: CD45RA-negative fraction. These receptors all come from a man younger than 35 in good health. Some clones in this sample may be carry-over from other donors' samples.

Only one count was recorded for this clone. V and J are TRBV2 and TRBJ2-7; tentative D call: TRBD1 (6 bases). This CDR3 has 14 amino acids. Looked up from germline, CDR1 is SNHLY and CDR2 is FYNNEI. The V end was cut by 6 bases, the J end by 3 bases, with 15 bases between. The CDR3 nucleotides read TGTGCCAGCAGCGAACAGGGTTCTTTCTACGAGCAGTACTTC. This gives the protein CASSEQGSFYEQYF.

The chain couples TRBV27 to TRBJ2-1; TRBD1 matches 9 bases. CDR3 length: 15 amino acids. The trim removed 6 bases at V and 6 bases at J, leaving 9 bases unmatched. Germline lookup yields CDR1 MNHEY and CDR2 SMNVEV (reference sequence). The CDR3 bases are TGTGCCAGCAGCGACCCGGGACAGGGTATCAATGAGCAGTTCTTC. Protein: CASSDPGQGINEQFF.

The CDR3 is CAWNWGSNQPQHF. The CDR3 region has the DNA TGTGCCTGGAATTGGGGTAGCAATCAGCCCCAGCATTTT. The chain combines TRBV30 with TRBJ1-5; D is unclear. CDR3 size: 13 residues. Trimming removed 4 bases at V and 0 bases at J, with 7 bases between. Looked up from germline, CDR1 is GTSNPN and CDR2 is SVGIG (reference sequence).

Only one count was recorded for this clone. The chain is built from TRBV5-6 and TRBJ2-1, with D unclear. V was trimmed by 6 bases and J by 5 bases, leaving 6 bases between them. The CDR3 consists of 11 residues. Germline assignment: CDR1 SGHDT and CDR2 YYEEEE. The CDR3 reads CASMNHNEQFF. CDR3 nucleotide sequence: TGTGCCAGCATGAATCACAATGAGCAGTTCTTC.